A single sample gave rise to the 24 T cell receptor beta chains below, sequenced in a study of cytomegalovirus exposure and HLA in healthy donors. The PCR ran on 60 Vbeta and 13 Jbeta primers. Assay: immunoSEQ multiplex PCR; the TCRdb copy retains only in-frame clones and omits some. The data contain 160,000 or so clones, over 75% of them seen just once; the ten biggest clones take up 5% to 8%. Sequences were obtained from PBMCs. The receptors derive from a man in his forties or fifties in good health and CMV-seropositive.

The V and J genes are TRBV11-2 and TRBJ2-7, with a possible D match to TRBD2 (6 bases). The CDR3 runs to 14 residues. Germline V gives CDR1 SGHAT, CDR2 FQNNGV. Deletions cut 3 bases from V and 1 base from J, with 10 bases between. CDR3 DNA sequence: TGTGCCAGCAGCTTCCTTGGGGGGTCCTACGAGCAGTACTTC. Protein product: CASSFLGGSYEQYF.

The chain uses TRBV19 and TRBJ2-6; D may be TRBD2 (5 bases). Deletions cut 4 bases from V and 4 bases from J, with 11 bases between. Germline loops: CDR1 LNHDA, CDR2 SQIVND (reference sequence). This CDR3 has 15 residues. In DNA, the CDR3 is TGTGCCAGTAGTACCTCGAGGGTGGGGGCCAACGTCCTGACTTTC. This codes for CASSTSRVGANVLTF.

V is TRBV10-1 and J is TRBJ2-5; maybe TRBD1 (6 bases). Near its end, the DNA agrees better with TRBJ2-7, so the J call may be wrong. Germline lookup yields CDR1 WNHNN and CDR2 SYGVQD (reference sequence). This CDR3 comprises 15 residues. The CDR3 reads CASSHRTDISYEQYF. As DNA, the CDR3 is TGCGCCAGCAGCCATAGGACAGACATCTCCTACGAGCAGTACTTC.

This clone was recorded only once. The chain recombines TRBV18 with TRBJ2-7, with 10 bases matching TRBD1. Trimming at V came to 3 bases and at J to 5 bases, leaving 1 base not matched to a gene. There are 13 residues in the CDR3. Per the germline V gene, CDR1 is KGHSH and CDR2 is LQKENI. CDR3 sequence (DNA): TGTGCCAGCTCACCGGGACAGGGGAACGAGCAGTACTTC. Encoded protein: CASSPGQGNEQYF.

This chain joins TRBV27 and TRBJ1-6; 9 nucleotides align to TRBD1. V lost 7 bases, J lost 7 bases, and 11 bases stayed unmatched. The CDR3 runs to 16 residues. Looked up from germline, CDR1 is MNHEY and CDR2 is SMNVEV (reference sequence). DNA for the CDR3: TGTGCCAGCACCTTGACCGGGACAGGGTGGAATTCACCCCTCCACTTT. It specifies CASTLTGTGWNSPLHF.

The chain has TRBV6-6 and TRBJ1-1; perhaps TRBD1 as D (5 bases). Between the trimmed V and J ends, which lost 0 bases and 5 bases, there was a span of 10 bases. Germline CDR1 is MNHNY and CDR2 is SVGAGI (reference sequence). The CDR3 is 14 amino acids. The chain's CDR3 is CASSYSGGGTEAFF. The CDR3 DNA reads as TGTGCCAGCAGTTACTCCGGCGGGGGGACTGAAGCTTTCTTT.

The chain carries TRBV6-1 and TRBJ2-2; 8 nucleotides match TRBD1. The CDR3 has 14 amino acids. The V gene's germline CDR1 is MNHNS and CDR2 SASEGT. The V and J ends lost 4 bases and 4 bases, in that order; junction bases with no gene match: 2. CDR3: CASSARGPTGELFF. CDR3 DNA sequence: TGTGCCAGCAGTGCCAGGGGGCCCACCGGGGAGCTGTTTTTT.

The rearrangement joins TRBV5-5 to TRBJ1-3, with 7 bases fitting TRBD1. The CDR3 covers 17 residues. CDR1 SGHKS and CDR2 YYEKEE come from the germline V gene (reference sequence). The V gene end was trimmed by 4 bases and the J gene end by 4 bases; junction bases not matched to a gene: 14. The CDR3 loop reads CASSPAPNRQGGNTIYF. CDR3 in DNA: TGTGCCAGCAGCCCGGCACCAAATAGACAGGGCGGAAACACCATATATTTT.

The chain employs TRBV2 and TRBJ2-3; 14 positions match TRBD2. Losses at the gene ends were 6 bases for V and 0 bases for J; bases not matched to a gene: 11. Germline V lookup: CDR1 SNHLY, CDR2 FYNNEI. The CDR3 contains 19 residues. The chain's CDR3 is CASRPGLAGVGISTDTQYF. The CDR3 DNA follows: TGTGCCAGCAGACCGGGACTAGCGGGAGTTGGTATCAGCACAGATACGCAGTATTTT.

The genes are TRBV10-1 and TRBJ2-3, with TRBD2 matching 7 bases. V lost 4 bases to trimming and J lost 6 bases; unmatched junction nucleotides: 7. CDR3 length: 14 amino acids. Germline V CDR1 and CDR2: WNHNN, SYGVQD (reference sequence). CDR3 bases: TGCGCCAGCAGTGGGGGGACTAATTCGGATACGCAGTATTTT. This codes for CASSGGTNSDTQYF.

V usage is TRBV10-3 and J usage is TRBJ2-7; TRBD2 matches 10 bases. CDR1 and CDR2 (germline): ENHRY, SYGVKD. J was trimmed by 4 bases and V by 10 bases; bases with no gene match: 4. The CDR3 totals 12 residues. In nucleotides, the CDR3 is TGTGCCACCAGGACTAGCGGTTACGAGCAGTACTTC. Translating gives CATRTSGYEQYF.

This clone was detected a few times. The chain combines TRBV6-5 with TRBJ1-4, with no clear D. The CDR3 is 15 residues long. Deletions cut 4 bases from V and 2 bases from J, with 11 bases between. CDR1 and CDR2 (germline): MNHEY, SVGAGI. This CDR3 reads CASSFMGRTNEKLFF. The CDR3 region has the DNA TGTGCCAGCAGTTTCATGGGCAGGACTAATGAAAAACTGTTTTTT.

The chain is built from TRBV6-6 and TRBJ1-5, with D possibly being TRBD1 (6 bases). The V and J ends lost 5 bases and 6 bases respectively, with 11 bases between them. The CDR3 runs to 13 residues. From germline, CDR1 is MNHNY and CDR2 SVGAGI (reference sequence). CDR3 in amino acids: CASSGQIGQPQHF. The CDR3 DNA is TGTGCCAGCAGTGGACAGATTGGTCAGCCCCAGCATTTT.

This clone has only one observation. The same CDR3 is also encoded by other DNA sequences in this sample. The rearrangement uses TRBV14 and TRBJ1-2, with D uncertain. CDR1 is SGHDN and CDR2 is FVKESK in the germline V gene. Trimming removed 4 bases from V and 3 bases from J, with 12 bases in between. The CDR3 sequence is 14 residues long. CDR3 amino acids: CASSRRGQHYGYTF. As DNA, the CDR3 is TGTGCCAGCAGCCGCCGAGGGCAGCACTATGGCTACACCTTC.

This sequence joins TRBV11-3 and TRBJ2-2; the D gene is possibly TRBD1 (5 bases). Trimming took off 6 bases at V and 3 bases at J, with 8 bases between the two ends. Germline V lookup: CDR1 SGHNT, CDR2 YENEEA. The CDR3 is 13 amino acids. CDR3 protein: CASRAGYTGELFF. CDR3 bases: TGTGCCAGCAGGGCAGGGTACACCGGGGAGCTGTTTTTT.

The V gene is TRBV13, the J gene TRBJ1-2; maybe TRBD1 (6 bases). Trimming removed 5 bases at V and 4 bases at J, with 14 bases between. The germline gives CDR1 PRHDT, CDR2 FYEKMQ (reference sequence). This CDR3 comprises 14 residues. CDR3 residues: CASSISRGLYGYTF. The CDR3 nucleotides read TGTGCCAGCAGCATAAGCAGGGGCCTCTATGGCTACACCTTC.

The chain joins TRBV7-9 to TRBJ2-7; weak D call: TRBD1 (6 bases). CDR3 size: 12 residues. CDR1 and CDR2 from the germline V gene are SEHNR and FQNEAQ (reference sequence). The V and J ends lost 5 bases and 5 bases respectively, with 10 bases between them. The CDR3 reads CASSASGDEQYF. The CDR3 DNA sequence: TGTGCCAGCAGCGCATCAGGGGACGAGCAGTACTTC.

The chain combines TRBV5-1 with TRBJ2-7; the D gene is possibly TRBD2 (5 bases). CDR3 size: 14 residues. Germline V lookup: CDR1 SGHRS, CDR2 YFSETQ. V lost 2 bases and J 4 bases, leaving 13 bases between the germline ends. The CDR3 bases are TGCGCCAGCAGCTTCGGAGGAGGATTATACGAGCAGTACTTC. Its protein is CASSFGGGLYEQYF.

The chain employs TRBV5-5 and TRBJ1-5; D is possibly TRBD1 (5 bases). Germline V gene sequence: CDR1 SGHKS, CDR2 YYEKEE (reference sequence). The V end was cut by 2 bases, the J end by 0 bases, with 6 bases between. This CDR3 spans 14 amino acids. The CDR3 protein is CASSLRGSNQPQHF. CDR3 nucleotide sequence: TGTGCCAGCAGCTTAAGGGGTAGCAATCAGCCCCAGCATTTT.

This clone showed up just once. This chain connects TRBV10-1 to TRBJ2-2, with 7 positions matching TRBD2. This CDR3 region has 15 residues. Trimming at V came to 2 bases and at J to 4 bases, leaving 4 bases not matched to a gene. From germline, CDR1 is WNHNN and CDR2 SYGVQD (reference sequence). In DNA, the CDR3 is TGCGCCAGCAGTGAGGGGGGGGGTTTCACCGGGGAGCTGTTTTTT. Translated: CASSEGGGFTGELFF.

This clone is a singleton in its sample. This chain joins TRBV5-1 and TRBJ2-7, with a weak D call TRBD1 (6 bases). The CDR3 runs 12 residues. Germline V gene lookup returns CDR1 SGHRS and CDR2 YFSETQ. V lost 0 bases and J 5 bases, leaving 6 bases between the germline ends. DNA for the CDR3: TGCGCCAGCAGCTTGGCAGGGGACGAGCAGTACTTC. It specifies CASSLAGDEQYF. The entire variable domain, with the rest obtained from reference TRBV5-1 and TRBJ2-7, is as follows: KAGVTQTPRYLIKTRGQQVTLSCSPISGHRSVSWYQQTPGQGLQFLFEYFSETQRNKGNFPGRFSGRQFSNSRSEMNVSTLELGDSALYLCASSLAGDEQYFGPGTRLTVT.

V and J are TRBV2 and TRBJ2-1, with a possible D match to TRBD2 (6 bases). Germline loops: CDR1 SNHLY, CDR2 FYNNEI. This CDR3 comprises 18 residues. V was shortened by 6 bases and J by 9 bases, with 30 bases between the two germline ends. The CDR3 coding sequence is TGTGCCAGCAGAAAACACGGAGGGGAACAGAAACGTAGCGGTGAGCAGTTCTTC. Its translation is CASRKHGGEQKRSGEQFF.

Notes on this clone: At one end the junction does not follow the germline gene, possibly because of a read error. This sequence joins TRBV7-7 and TRBJ2-5, with D unresolved. The CDR3 spans 12 residues. Germline values: CDR1 SSHAT, CDR2 FNYEAQ (reference sequence). The CDR3 sequence: CASSSVPGTQYF. As DNA, the CDR3 is TGTGCTAGCAGTTCCGTGCCCGGGACCCAGTACTTC.

The CDR3 DNA is TGTGCCAGCAGCTTAGGCAGGGTGGTGGAAGAGACCCAGTACTTC. Amino acid sequence: CASSLGRVVEETQYF. The chain uses TRBV7-9 and TRBJ2-5; TRBD1 might be the D (5 bases). V was clipped by 1 base and J by 3 bases, with 12 bases between them. CDR1 is SEHNR, CDR2 FQNEAQ, per germline (reference sequence). This CDR3 has 15 amino acids.